This record looks at one T cell receptor (beta chain) sequence and its context. The record originates from a study of blood T cell repertoires in COVID-19. Study at large: Whether acute or convalescent, the COVID-19 samples came from the United States, Italy and Spain. T cells, B-cell-depleted T cells, or PBMCs supplied cDNA or gDNA.

Original methodology: Amplified reference gene primers provided the basis for estimating nucleated cell counts. TCRdb keeps only in-frame clones here, not all; method: immunoSEQ multiplex PCR. V and J calls and clone size come straight from that table; D and trimming were deduced from the DNA. Of roughly 14,000 clones in the sample, 90% are singletons; the top ten hold 8.1%. The V gene lost 5 bases and the J gene lost 3 bases, with 9 bases spanning the gap. Germline V gene lookup returns CDR1 SGHAT and CDR2 FQDESV (reference sequence). CDR3 size: 13 residues. Sequencing was carried out using peripheral blood. V is TRBV11-1 and J is TRBJ2-3; possibly TRBD2 for D (6 bases). The source is a human donor in a cohort sampled during active COVID-19. The CDR3 DNA sequence: TGTGCCAGCAGCCGGGACTCGACAGATACGCAGTATTTT. Its protein product is CASSRDSTDTQYF.